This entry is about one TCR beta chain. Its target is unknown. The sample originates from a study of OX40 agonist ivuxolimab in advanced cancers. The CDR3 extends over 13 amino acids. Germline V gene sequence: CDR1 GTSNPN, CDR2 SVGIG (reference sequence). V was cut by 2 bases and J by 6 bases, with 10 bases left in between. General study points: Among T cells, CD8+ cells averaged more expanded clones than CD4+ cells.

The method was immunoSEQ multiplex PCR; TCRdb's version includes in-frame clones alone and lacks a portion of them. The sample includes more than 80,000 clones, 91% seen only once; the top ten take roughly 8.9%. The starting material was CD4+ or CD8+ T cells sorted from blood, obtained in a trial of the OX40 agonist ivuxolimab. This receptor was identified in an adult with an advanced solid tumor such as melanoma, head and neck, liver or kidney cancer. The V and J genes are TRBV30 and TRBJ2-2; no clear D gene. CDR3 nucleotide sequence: TGTGCCTGGAGTCCCACTAACGCCGGGGAGCTGTTTTTT. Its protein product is CAWSPTNAGELFF. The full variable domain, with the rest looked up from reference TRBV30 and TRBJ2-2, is SQTIHQWPATLVQPVGSPLSLECTVEGTSNPNLYWYRQAAGRGLQLLFYSVGIGQISSEVPQNLSASRPQDRQFILSSKKLLLSDSGFYLCAWSPTNAGELFFGEGSRLTVL.